This T cell receptor beta chain is from a study of cytomegalovirus exposure and HLA in healthy donors. Findings and caveats of the study: Sequencing depth roughly uniform across donors was assumed in presence/absence analyses.

This clone occurred a few times. Its antigen remains unknown. The PCR was carried out with 60 Vbeta primers and 13 Jbeta primers. The protocol was immunoSEQ multiplex PCR, while the TCRdb copy is restricted to in-frame clones and leaves out a portion. The profile shows fewer than 120,000 clones, over 65% of them singletons. With V trimmed by 5 bases and J by 5 bases, 10 bases remained unmatched. Germline-derived CDR1 and CDR2 are SQVTM and ANQGSEA. The CDR3 is 15 amino acids. Sequencing used PBMCs. The J gene is TRBJ2-3, the V gene TRBV29-1; 10 bases line up with TRBD2. The receptor was isolated from a man aged 25 to 40 in good health and CMV-seropositive. The DNA for the CDR3 is TGCAGCGTTAGAAAGCTAGCGGGGGCTCTAGATACGCAGTATTTT. It encodes CSVRKLAGALDTQYF.